One sample yielded the 16 T cell receptor beta chains listed below, sequenced in a study of blood T cell repertoires in COVID-19. Some clones are missing from TCRdb's copy, which holds only in-frame ones; the method was immunoSEQ multiplex PCR. The table includes 130,000 or so clones, less than 90% detected once. The material sequenced was PBMCs or T cells enriched from blood (not recorded which). These receptors all stem from a man aged 25-40 years who had recovered from COVID-19.

The CDR3 DNA reads as TGTGCCAGTAGGCCCGGGACAGTTGGTGAGCAGTTCTTC. It is translated as CASRPGTVGEQFF. This chain uses TRBV19 with TRBJ2-1; 7 bases match TRBD1. The V segment lost 6 bases and the J segment 9 bases; nucleotides outside the gene matches: 8. The CDR3 runs to 13 residues. In germline, CDR1 is LNHDA, CDR2 SQIVND (reference sequence).

V is TRBV5-1 and J is TRBJ2-1, with 7 bases that match TRBD1. The CDR3 sequence is 12 residues long. The J segment lost 6 bases and the V segment lost 5 bases, leaving 2 bases of the junction unmatched. From germline, CDR1 is SGHRS and CDR2 YFSETQ. This chain's CDR3 is CASRGQPNEQFF. The CDR3 DNA reads TGCGCCAGCAGGGGACAGCCCAATGAGCAGTTCTTC. Based on the CDR3 plus reference TRBV5-1 and TRBJ2-1, the full variable domain is KAGVTQTPRYLIKTRGQQVTLSCSPISGHRSVSWYQQTPGQGLQFLFEYFSETQRNKGNFPGRFSGRQFSNSRSEMNVSTLELGDSALYLCASRGQPNEQFFGPGTRLTVL.

CDR3 sequence reads: CASSITSGELGDTQYF. Written as DNA, the CDR3 is TGTGCCAGTAGTATTACTAGCGGGGAGCTTGGAGATACGCAGTATTTT. The chain links TRBV19 to TRBJ2-3; TRBD2 aligns across 10 bases. The CDR3 has 16 residues. Germline V lookup: CDR1 LNHDA, CDR2 SQIVND (reference sequence). V was clipped by 3 bases and J by 5 bases; unmatched bases: 8.

The chain carries TRBV11-2 and TRBJ1-1; D gene uncertain. This CDR3 has 13 amino acids. Between the trimmed V and J ends, which lost 5 bases and 0 bases, there was a span of 7 bases. Germline loops: CDR1 SGHAT, CDR2 FQNNGV. The CDR3 sequence: CASSRLLNTEAFF. The CDR3 DNA is TGTGCCAGCAGCAGACTGCTGAACACTGAAGCTTTCTTT.

This chain joins TRBV3-1 (or the pseudogene TRBV3-2) and TRBJ2-5, with TRBD2 matching 9 bases. Trimming removed 0 bases from V and 7 bases from J; junction bases left unmatched: 15. The germline gives CDR1 LGHDT, CDR2 YNNKEL (reference sequence). There are 18 residues in the CDR3. The CDR3 here is CASSQDLPASGAVGTQYF. The CDR3 nucleotides are TGTGCCAGCAGCCAAGATCTCCCCGCTAGCGGGGCTGTGGGGACCCAGTACTTC.

This clone was found once. V usage is TRBV10-3 and J usage is TRBJ2-1; the match to TRBD1 covers 8 bases. J gave up 7 bases and V 7 bases, and 15 bases lay outside the gene matches. The germline V gene encodes CDR1 ENHRY and CDR2 SYGVKD. This CDR3 comprises 16 residues. CDR3 amino acids: CAIKSSARGQSNEQFF. DNA for the CDR3: TGTGCCATCAAATCATCGGCCAGGGGGCAATCTAATGAGCAGTTCTTC.

The chain carries TRBV5-1 and TRBJ2-3; 10 bases fit TRBD2. The length of the CDR3 is 16 residues. Per germline, CDR1 SGHRS and CDR2 YFSETQ. V dropped 6 bases and J dropped 4; count of bases not matched to a gene: 11. CDR3 protein: CASMSGLAGAPDTQYF. DNA for the CDR3: TGCGCCAGCATGAGTGGGCTAGCGGGAGCACCAGATACGCAGTATTTT.

The J gene is TRBJ2-1, the V gene TRBV5-6, with 9 bases fitting TRBD2. The CDR3 runs 14 residues. V dropped 3 bases and J dropped 5; count of bases not matched to a gene: 3. The germline V gene has CDR1 SGHDT and CDR2 YYEEEE. CDR3 amino acids: CASSSTSGHNEQFF. The CDR3 DNA is TGTGCCAGCAGCTCTACTAGCGGGCACAATGAGCAGTTCTTC.

The chain is built from TRBV5-5 and TRBJ1-5; 9 bases map to TRBD1. The V segment lost 0 bases and the J segment 5 bases; nucleotides outside the gene matches: 3. This CDR3 is built from 15 residues. Germline CDR1 reads SGHKS; CDR2 reads YYEKEE (reference sequence). This CDR3 reads CASSLVGTGYQPQHF. Written as DNA, the CDR3 is TGTGCCAGCAGCTTGGTGGGGACAGGGTATCAGCCCCAGCATTTT.

This clone occurred a few times. The chain employs TRBV9 and TRBJ2-1; D perhaps matches TRBD2 (6 bases). Germline lookup yields CDR1 SGDLS and CDR2 YYNGEE. The CDR3 runs to 15 residues. Trimming stripped 3 bases from V and 6 bases from J, with 16 bases between. CDR3 sequence reads: CASSAVRLDSNEQFF. The CDR3 nucleotides read TGTGCCAGCAGCGCCGTTAGACTAGATTCCAATGAGCAGTTCTTC.

V and J are TRBV2 and TRBJ2-5; the D gene is possibly TRBD1 (6 bases). The length of the CDR3 is 13 residues. The V gene's germline CDR1 is SNHLY and CDR2 FYNNEI. V lost 6 bases and J 1 base, leaving 9 bases between the germline ends. Here the CDR3 reads CASSGDTQETQYF. The CDR3 DNA reads TGTGCCAGCAGCGGGGACACCCAAGAGACCCAGTACTTC.

This clone has more than one count but fewer than ten. This sequence joins TRBV29-1 and TRBJ2-5, with 8 bases lining up with TRBD1. The germline CDR1 and CDR2 sequences are SQVTM and ANQGSEA. The CDR3 runs 16 residues. V lost 3 bases and J lost 4; bases outside the gene matches: 13. The DNA for the CDR3 is TGCAGCGTTGACAGTCTTTGGACAGGGAGCCGAGAGACCCAGTACTTC. The encoded protein is CSVDSLWTGSRETQYF. The complete variable domain, with remaining parts taken from reference TRBV29-1 and TRBJ2-5, reads SAVISQKPSRDICQRGTSLTIQCQVDSQVTMMFWYRQQPGQSLTLIATANQGSEATYESGFVIDKFPISRPNLTFSTLTVSNMSPEDSSIYLCSVDSLWTGSRETQYFGPGTRLLVL.

The gene calls are TRBV30 and TRBJ1-1, with a tentative D call TRBD1 (5 bases). The CDR3 has 12 amino acids. Trimming took off 5 bases at V and 6 bases at J, with 13 bases between the two ends. The germline gives CDR1 GTSNPN, CDR2 SVGIG (reference sequence). The CDR3 coding sequence is TGTGCCTGGGAGCAGGGAGGGGCTGAAGCTTTCTTT. Residues: CAWEQGGAEAFF.

This clone occurred a few times. This chain connects TRBV6-5 to TRBJ1-3; TRBD1 is a possible D gene (6 bases). This CDR3 has 14 residues. From germline, CDR1 is MNHEY and CDR2 SVGAGI. V dropped 2 bases and J dropped 1 base, with 6 bases sitting between them. This CDR3 is CASSYDRSGNTIYF. In nucleotides, the CDR3 is TGTGCCAGCAGTTACGACAGGTCTGGAAACACCATATATTTT.

The gene calls are TRBV25-1 and TRBJ2-3; possibly TRBD2 for D (7 bases). Trimming shortened V by 3 bases and J by 5 bases, and 12 bases separated the two germline ends. Germline V gene data show CDR1 as MGHDK and CDR2 as SYGVNS. The CDR3 consists of 14 residues. CDR3 coding DNA: TGTGCCAGCAGTGACGGGGGGCCGATAGATACGCAGTATTTT. It encodes CASSDGGPIDTQYF. Looking up the rest from reference TRBV25-1 and TRBJ2-3 gives the full variable domain: EADIYQTPRYLVIGTGKKITLECSQTMGHDKMYWYQQDPGMELHLIHYSYGVNSTEKGDLSSESTVSRIRTEHFPLTLESARPSHTSQYLCASSDGGPIDTQYFGPGTRLTVL.

This rearrangement joins TRBV6-2 or TRBV6-3 to TRBJ2-3, with 12 bases fitting TRBD2. Unmatched junction bases numbered 10, after V lost 2 bases and J lost 4 bases. Germline V gene data show CDR1 as MNHEY and CDR2 as SVGEGT. The CDR3 covers 18 residues. For the CDR3, the DNA is TGTGCCAGCAGTTACCCCACCCGACTAGCGGGAGTTGCAGATACGCAGTATTTT. Protein product: CASSYPTRLAGVADTQYF.